Listed below are T cell receptor beta chains from one sample, sequenced in a study of T cell changes during pregnancy in multiple sclerosis. TCRdb keeps only in-frame clones here, not all; method: immunoSEQ multiplex PCR. The sample consists of about 20,000 clones, 85% to 90% of them appearing once. Sequences were derived from CD8+ T cells from peripheral blood mononuclear cells, sampled in the second trimester of pregnancy. These TCRs come from a female donor in good health, enrolled as a control in a pregnancy study. Each CDR3 is given with its conserved first and last residue. The D gene is left open where the match is weak. Clone size is not always given. Where it is, it says once, few, many or a class for expanded clones.

>TRBJ2-7|.|TRBD2|TRBV27
CASSSILAGPNEQYF
TGTGCCAGCAGTTCCATACTAGCGGGGCCCAACGAGCAGTACTTC
>TRBJ2-3|.|.|TRBV6-1
CASSEATGSSTDTQYF
TGTGCCAGCAGTGAAGCGACGGGATCTAGCACAGATACGCAGTATTTT
>TRBJ2-7|.|.|TRBV4-2
CASSQEGGSSYEQYF
TGTGCCAGCAGCCAAGAAGGAGGTAGCTCCTACGAGCAGTACTTC
>TRBJ2-5|.|.|TRBV19
CASSIGELQETQYF
TGTGCCAGTAGTATAGGGGAGCTCCAAGAGACCCAGTACTTC
>TRBJ1-1|.|.|TRBV29-1
CSVDGSEAFF
TGCAGCGTTGACGGTTCTGAAGCTTTCTTT
>TRBJ1-5|.|.|TRBV6-5
CASSYSRQWGNQPQHF
TGTGCCAGCAGTTACTCGAGACAGTGGGGCAATCAGCCCCAGCATTTT
>TRBJ2-7|.|TRBD1|TRBV29-1
CSVVGTGEGAEQYF
TGCAGCGTTGTCGGGACAGGGGAGGGTGCGGAGCAGTACTTC
>TRBJ1-2|.|.|TRBV9
CASSEQTGLGYGYTF
TGTGCCAGCAGCGAACAAACAGGGTTGGGCTATGGCTACACCTTC
>TRBJ1-6|few|TRBD1|TRBV6-1
CASSDSGTGYSPLHF
TGTGCCAGCAGTGACTCCGGGACAGGGTATTCACCCCTCCACTTT
>TRBJ2-5|.|TRBD2|TRBV2
CATQDGAGRGTQYF
TGTGCCACCCAAGATGGGGCGGGGAGGGGGACCCAGTACTTC
>TRBJ2-3|.|TRBD1|TRBV6-1
CASSAGQGATDTQYF
TGTGCCAGCAGTGCCGGACAGGGGGCCACAGATACGCAGTATTTT
>TRBJ2-7|.|.|TRBV27
CASSHTGEQYF
TGTGCCAGCAGCCACACGGGCGAGCAGTACTTC
>TRBJ1-1|.|TRBD1|TRBV2
CASSANDRGSTEAFF
TGTGCCAGCAGCGCAAACGACAGGGGAAGCACTGAAGCTTTCTTT
>TRBJ2-6|.|.|TRBV2
CASHYPDTGANVLTF
TGTGCCAGCCACTACCCAGATACTGGGGCCAACGTCCTGACTTTC
>TRBJ2-3|few|TRBD2|TRBV5-8
CASRAERGHTDTQYF
TGTGCCAGCAGGGCAGAGCGGGGCCACACAGATACGCAGTATTTT
>TRBJ2-1|.|TRBD2|TRBV6-1
CASSKGTSGGNEQFF
TGTGCCAGCAGTAAGGGGACTAGCGGTGGGAATGAGCAGTTCTTC
>TRBJ1-2|.|.|TRBV21-1
CASSREWGYTF
TGTGCCAGCAGCAGGGAGTGGGGCTACACCTTC
>TRBJ2-1|.|.|TRBV5-1
CASSLGRGPYNEQFF
TGCGCCAGCAGCTTGGGGAGGGGGCCCTACAATGAGCAGTTCTTC
>TRBJ2-2|once|TRBD2|TRBV5-4
CASSSGLASNTGELFF
TGTGCCAGCAGCTCGGGACTAGCGTCGAACACCGGGGAGCTGTTTTTT
>TRBJ2-7|.|.|TRBV6-6
CASTQQQYHEQYF
TGTGCCAGCACCCAACAGCAGTACCACGAGCAGTACTTC
>TRBJ2-7|.|TRBD1|TRBV7-2
CASSAGQGAYEQYF
TGTGCCAGCAGCGCCGGACAGGGAGCCTACGAGCAGTACTTC
>TRBJ2-7|.|TRBD1|TRBV28
CASRHQRTGAYEQYF
TGTGCCAGCAGACATCAGCGGACAGGAGCCTACGAGCAGTACTTC
>TRBJ2-1|.|.|TRBV6-5
CASSPRFHDNPGIF
TGTGCCAGCAGCCCGAGGTTCCACGACAACCCAGGGATCTTC
>TRBJ2-1|once|TRBD2|TRBV19
CASSGLAGVYEQFF
TGTGCCAGTAGTGGACTAGCGGGAGTGTATGAGCAGTTCTTC
>TRBJ2-1|.|.|TRBV6-1
CASSEGEGRGGNEQFF
TGTGCCAGCAGTGAAGGTGAAGGGAGAGGAGGGAATGAGCAGTTCTTC
>TRBJ2-7|.|.|TRBV7-6
CASSSGEGYEQYF
TGTGCCAGCAGCTCGGGGGAAGGGTACGAGCAGTACTTC
>TRBJ1-2|.|TRBD1|TRBV5-4
CASSLDGQGDYGYTF
TGTGCCAGCAGCTTGGATGGCCAGGGGGACTATGGCTACACCTTC
>TRBJ2-7|.|.|TRBV6-5
CASSYWGGPTYEQYF
TGTGCCAGCAGTTATTGGGGGGGGCCAACCTACGAGCAGTACTTC